This T cell receptor beta chain was documented in a study of blood T cell repertoires in COVID-19. Study details: Acute and convalescent COVID-19 specimens originated in the United States, Italy and Spain. From T cells, B-cell-depleted T cells, or PBMCs came the material, which was cDNA or gDNA.

The germline V and J ends were trimmed by 6 bases and 1 base, with 25 bases remaining between them. The germline V gene has CDR1 SGHRS and CDR2 YFSETQ. There are 18 residues in the CDR3. Under the authors' procedure: Reference gene primers were amplified, and this amplification served to estimate nucleated cell counts. The data were produced by immunoSEQ multiplex PCR, yet TCRdb's version contains in-frame clones alone and is incomplete. V, J and clone size are taken as reported in that table, and D and trimming were inferred from the DNA itself. Among some 130,000 clones listed, around 80% were seen once.

The clonotype originates from a man aged 65-85 years with acute or convalescent COVID-19. Material for sequencing was peripheral blood. V is TRBV5-1 and J is TRBJ1-1; the D gene is possibly TRBD1 (6 bases). CDR3 in amino acids: CASTLGGGSGVQNTEAFF. The CDR3 DNA reads as TGCGCCAGCACCCTTGGGGGCGGCAGCGGGGTTCAGAACACTGAAGCTTTCTTT.